The 21 T cell receptor beta chains presented below share a single source sample, sequenced in a study of lymphopenia after photon versus proton radiotherapy. Assay used: immunoSEQ multiplex PCR; TCRdb lists only in-frame clones, some missing. The sample has some 70,000 clones; about 87% are singletons. The sequenced sample was peripheral blood, obtained from a patient treated with proton-based radiotherapy. These receptors came from a man aged 80 or over with esophageal cancer.

The J gene is TRBJ1-3, the V gene TRBV27; no reliable D call. Germline values: CDR1 MNHEY, CDR2 SMNVEV (reference sequence). The CDR3 contains 12 residues. V was clipped by 11 bases and J by 4 bases, with 12 bases between them. CDR3: CAPLEEGNTIYF. CDR3 nucleotides: TGTGCCCCGCTAGAGGAGGGAAACACCATATATTTT.

The gene calls are TRBV6-5 and TRBJ2-7; 7 bases match TRBD1. The ends lost 5 bases at V and 3 bases at J; junction bases unmatched: 4. Germline CDR1 is MNHEY and CDR2 is SVGAGI. The CDR3 runs 13 residues. The CDR3 nucleotides read TGTGCCAGCAGTCAAGGGACAGACTACGAGCAGTACTTC. Amino acid sequence: CASSQGTDYEQYF.

This clone was detected once. The chain couples TRBV5-5 to TRBJ1-5; TRBD1 might be the D (5 bases). Germline V lookup: CDR1 SGHKS, CDR2 YYEKEE (reference sequence). V was cut by 0 bases and J by 2 bases, with 9 bases left in between. The CDR3 spans 15 residues. Here the CDR3 DNA reads TGTGCCAGCAGCTTGGTAGGGGCCGGCAATCAGCCCCAGCATTTT. Its translation: CASSLVGAGNQPQHF.

The chain has TRBV4-2 and TRBJ1-4, with unresolved D. Germline lookup yields CDR1 LGHNA and CDR2 YNFKEQ. V lost 0 bases to trimming and J lost 8 bases, with 7 bases between them. This CDR3 region has 13 residues. The CDR3 DNA reads as TGTGCCAGCAGCCAAGATCTGATCGAAAAACTGTTTTTT. The encoded protein is CASSQDLIEKLFF.

The chain uses TRBV19 and TRBJ1-5, with a possible D match to TRBD1 (6 bases). Germline CDR1 LNHDA, CDR2 SQIVND (reference sequence). V was clipped by 6 bases and J by 0 bases, with 15 bases between them. This CDR3 region has 16 residues. The CDR3 here is CASSTPGGSSNQPQHF. CDR3 nucleotide sequence: TGTGCCAGTAGCACCCCCGGGGGCAGTAGCAATCAGCCCCAGCATTTT.

The genes are TRBV19 and TRBJ2-1, with 11 bases fitting TRBD2. CDR1 and CDR2 from the germline V gene are LNHDA and SQIVND (reference sequence). The V and J ends lost 9 bases and 4 bases, in that order; junction bases with no gene match: 2. The CDR3 runs 13 residues. CDR3 region: CASRLAGYNEQFF. CDR3 nucleotides: TGTGCCAGCCGACTAGCGGGATACAATGAGCAGTTCTTC.

As to this clone: The same CDR3 can be traced to other DNA sequences in this sample. The chain joins TRBV9 to TRBJ2-7, with 11 bases lining up with TRBD2. Germline V lookup: CDR1 SGDLS, CDR2 YYNGEE. The CDR3 length is 15 residues. V trimming: 3 bases; J trimming: 2 bases; junction bases outside the gene matches: 4. The CDR3 sequence: CASSGGTSGAYEQYF. CDR3 nucleotides: TGTGCCAGCAGCGGAGGGACTAGCGGAGCCTACGAGCAGTACTTC.

The J gene is TRBJ2-7, the V gene TRBV27, with 8 bases that match TRBD1. This CDR3 region has 14 residues. The germline gives CDR1 MNHEY, CDR2 SMNVEV (reference sequence). V was pared by 5 bases and J by 5 bases, with 8 bases of the junction left unmatched. The CDR3 DNA sequence: TGTGCCAGCAGTCTCATACAGGGGGTCCACGAGCAGTACTTC. As protein: CASSLIQGVHEQYF.

V usage is TRBV15 and J usage is TRBJ2-7, with D unresolved. V shed 2 bases and J shed 4 bases, with 15 bases lying between them. CDR1 and CDR2 from the germline V gene are LNHNV and YYDKDF (reference sequence). The CDR3 runs 15 residues. The CDR3 sequence: CATSRPQNRDYEQYF. The CDR3 DNA follows: TGTGCCACCAGCAGACCTCAGAACCGAGATTACGAGCAGTACTTC. Based on the CDR3 plus reference TRBV15 and TRBJ2-7, the full variable domain is DAMVIQNPRYQVTQFGKPVTLSCSQTLNHNVMYWYQQKSSQAPKLLFHYYDKDFNNEADTPDNFQSRRPNTSFCFLDIRSPGLGDTAMYLCATSRPQNRDYEQYFGPGTRLTVT.

This chain links TRBV2 with TRBJ2-5; D uncertain. The V gene lost 0 bases and the J gene lost 5 bases, with 10 bases spanning the gap. Germline assignment: CDR1 SNHLY and CDR2 FYNNEI. The CDR3 is 14 residues long. Written as DNA, the CDR3 is TGTGCCAGCAGTGAAGCTTCCGGGTTGGAGACCCAGTACTTC. Amino acid sequence: CASSEASGLETQYF.

The rearrangement uses TRBV7-8 and TRBJ1-2; weak D call: TRBD1 (5 bases). This CDR3 contains 14 residues. Germline-derived CDR1 and CDR2 are SGHVS and FQNEAQ. V lost 4 bases to trimming and J lost 4 bases, with 13 bases between them. CDR3: CASSSTGAPYGYTF. The CDR3 nucleotides read TGTGCCAGCAGCTCAACAGGCGCACCCTATGGCTACACCTTC.

The chain uses TRBV5-1 and TRBJ1-1; tentative D call: TRBD1 (5 bases). Germline V gene data show CDR1 as SGHRS and CDR2 as YFSETQ. CDR3 size: 15 residues. The ends were cut back, 0 bases at V and 1 base at J, with 10 bases in the middle. The CDR3 spells CASSLEAGRNTEAFF. CDR3 sequence (DNA): TGCGCCAGCAGCTTGGAGGCAGGGAGGAACACTGAAGCTTTCTTT.

The chain employs TRBV7-2 and TRBJ2-5; unclear D gene. The CDR3 is 14 residues long. V was trimmed by 5 bases and J by 2 bases, leaving 12 bases between them. The V gene's germline CDR1 is SGHTA and CDR2 FQGNSA. In DNA form, the CDR3 reads TGTGCCAGCAGCAGGCAGGTGGGTCAAGAGACCCAGTACTTC. It specifies CASSRQVGQETQYF.

The gene calls are TRBV2 and TRBJ1-1; D remains unclear. The length of the CDR3 is 11 residues. The V end lost 10 bases, the J end lost 3 bases, and 9 bases lay between the germline ends. Looked up from germline, CDR1 is SNHLY and CDR2 is FYNNEI. Written as DNA, the CDR3 is TGTGCCACCCTCGGGGACACTGAAGCTTTCTTT. It encodes CATLGDTEAFF.

This clone was counted a few times. The same CDR3 arises from other DNA sequences in this sample as well. The chain couples TRBV6-4 to TRBJ1-1; no firm D call. CDR1 MRHNA and CDR2 SNTAGT come from the germline V gene. The CDR3 length is 13 residues. Deletions cut 6 bases from V and 0 bases from J, with 8 bases between. The CDR3 loop is CASRQSLNTEAFF. The CDR3, as DNA: TGTGCCAGCAGACAGAGCTTGAACACTGAAGCTTTCTTT.

This clone was observed a single time. The CDR3 DNA reads TGTGCCACCGCGGGGACACAGGCCTGGGGCAAACAGTTCTTC. This sequence encodes CATAGTQAWGKQFF. V gene TRBV19 combines with J gene TRBJ2-1; D might be TRBD1 or TRBD2, each matching 6 bases. This CDR3 is 14 amino acids long. Germline V gene lookup returns CDR1 LNHDA and CDR2 SQIVND (reference sequence). V lost 10 bases and J lost 13, with 26 bases in between.

V and J are TRBV7-2 and TRBJ2-2; TRBD1 aligns across 10 bases. The germline gives CDR1 SGHTA, CDR2 FQGNSA. After removal of 5 bases from V and 6 bases from J, the junction contained 6 bases not matched to a gene. The CDR3 covers 15 residues. The CDR3 DNA reads TGTGCCAGCAGCCGGACAGGGGGGGCATCCGGGGAGCTGTTTTTT. Amino acids: CASSRTGGASGELFF.

As for this clone: Other nucleotide sequences in the sample specify the same CDR3. The gene calls are TRBV9 and TRBJ1-4; 7 bases are shared with TRBD1. The CDR3 extends over 14 amino acids. J lost 8 bases, V lost 0 bases, and 4 bases had no gene match. From germline, CDR1 is SGDLS and CDR2 YYNGEE. The CDR3 DNA is TGTGCCAGCAGCGTAGGACAGGGCGGGGAAAAACTGTTTTTT. Its protein product is CASSVGQGGEKLFF.

Only a few counts were recorded for this clone. The genes are TRBV7-2 and TRBJ2-5; 9 bases agree with TRBD2. The J segment lost 5 bases and the V segment lost 6 bases, leaving 10 bases of the junction unmatched. CDR1 and CDR2 from the germline V gene are SGHTA and FQGNSA. The CDR3 runs to 15 residues. The CDR3 sequence: CASSYQRGEGETQYF. The CDR3 coding sequence is TGTGCCAGCAGTTACCAGCGGGGGGAGGGGGAGACCCAGTACTTC.

The chain couples TRBV5-6 to TRBJ2-7; TRBD1 matches 8 bases. V was clipped by 4 bases and J by 1 base; unmatched bases: 4. The CDR3 covers 14 residues. Germline-derived CDR1 and CDR2 are SGHDT and YYEEEE. In DNA form, the CDR3 reads TGTGCCAGCAGCACTCGGACAGGGTCCTACGAGCAGTACTTC. Its protein product is CASSTRTGSYEQYF.

This clone has just a few counts. The J gene is TRBJ2-7, the V gene TRBV5-8; TRBD1 aligns across 9 bases. J lost 7 bases, V lost 4 bases, and 6 bases had no gene match. Germline V gene data show CDR1 as SGHTS and CDR2 as YDEGEE. The length of the CDR3 is 13 residues. CDR3 loop: CASSVGQGREQYF. The CDR3 DNA follows: TGTGCCAGCAGCGTGGGACAGGGACGGGAGCAGTACTTC.